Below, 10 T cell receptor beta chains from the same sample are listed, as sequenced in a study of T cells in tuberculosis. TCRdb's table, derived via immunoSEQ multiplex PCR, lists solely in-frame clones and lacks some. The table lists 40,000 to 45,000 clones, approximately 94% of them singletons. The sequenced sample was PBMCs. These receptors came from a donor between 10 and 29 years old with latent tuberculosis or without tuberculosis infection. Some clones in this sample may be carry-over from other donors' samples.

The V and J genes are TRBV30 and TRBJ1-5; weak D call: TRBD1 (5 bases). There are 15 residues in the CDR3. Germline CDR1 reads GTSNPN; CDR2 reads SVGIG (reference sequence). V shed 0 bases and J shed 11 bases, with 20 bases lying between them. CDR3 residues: CAWSVHRTGGLAQHF. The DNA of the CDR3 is TGTGCCTGGAGTGTACATAGGACGGGGGGACTGGCCCAGCATTTT. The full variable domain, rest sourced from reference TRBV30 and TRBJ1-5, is SQTIHQWPATLVQPVGSPLSLECTVEGTSNPNLYWYRQAAGRGLQLLFYSVGIGQISSEVPQNLSASRPQDRQFILSSKKLLLSDSGFYLCAWSVHRTGGLAQHFGDGTRLSIL.

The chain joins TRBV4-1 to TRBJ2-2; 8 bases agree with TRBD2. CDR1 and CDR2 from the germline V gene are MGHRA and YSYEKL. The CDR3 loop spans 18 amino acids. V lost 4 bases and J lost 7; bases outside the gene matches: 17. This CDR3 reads CASSPKLADRGRDGELFF. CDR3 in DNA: TGCGCCAGCAGCCCCAAACTAGCGGATAGGGGAAGGGACGGGGAGCTGTTTTTT.

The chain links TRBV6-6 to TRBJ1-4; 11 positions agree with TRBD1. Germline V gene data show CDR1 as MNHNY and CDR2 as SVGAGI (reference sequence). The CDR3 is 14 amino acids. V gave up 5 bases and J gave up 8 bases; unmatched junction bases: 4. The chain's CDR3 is CASSHRDRGEKLFF. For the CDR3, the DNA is TGTGCCAGCAGTCACCGGGACAGGGGGGAAAAACTGTTTTTT.

The CDR3 loop is CASSLAGAETQYF. For the CDR3, the DNA is TGCGCCAGCAGCTTAGCGGGAGCAGAGACCCAGTACTTC. The gene calls are TRBV4-3 and TRBJ2-5, with 9 positions matching TRBD2. This CDR3 is built from 13 residues. Germline V CDR1 and CDR2: LGHNA, YSLEER. The V and J ends lost 5 bases and 4 bases, in that order; junction bases with no gene match: 2.

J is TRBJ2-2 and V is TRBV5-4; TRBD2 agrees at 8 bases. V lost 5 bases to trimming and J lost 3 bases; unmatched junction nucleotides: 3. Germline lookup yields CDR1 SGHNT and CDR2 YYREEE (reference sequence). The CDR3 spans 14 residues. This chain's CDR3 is CASRPSGYTGELFF. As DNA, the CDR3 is TGTGCCAGCAGACCTAGCGGGTACACCGGGGAGCTGTTTTTT.

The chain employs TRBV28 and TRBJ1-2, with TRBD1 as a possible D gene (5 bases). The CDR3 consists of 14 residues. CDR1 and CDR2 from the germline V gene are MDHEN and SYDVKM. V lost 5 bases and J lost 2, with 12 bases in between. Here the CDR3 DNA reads TGTGCCAGCAGTACCTTCACAGGAAACTATGGCTACACCTTC. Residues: CASSTFTGNYGYTF.

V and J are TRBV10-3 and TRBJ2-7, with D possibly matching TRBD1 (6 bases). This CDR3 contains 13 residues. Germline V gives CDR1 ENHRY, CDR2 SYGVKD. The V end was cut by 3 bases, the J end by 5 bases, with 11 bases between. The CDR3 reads CAISDYRAHEQYF. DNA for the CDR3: TGTGCCATCAGTGACTACAGGGCCCACGAGCAGTACTTC.

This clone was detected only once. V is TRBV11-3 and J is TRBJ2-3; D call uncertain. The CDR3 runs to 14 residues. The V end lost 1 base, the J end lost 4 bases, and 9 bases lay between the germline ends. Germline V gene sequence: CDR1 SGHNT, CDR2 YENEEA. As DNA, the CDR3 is TGTGCCAGCAGCTTAGGCGGCGGCCCAGATACGCAGTATTTT. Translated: CASSLGGGPDTQYF.

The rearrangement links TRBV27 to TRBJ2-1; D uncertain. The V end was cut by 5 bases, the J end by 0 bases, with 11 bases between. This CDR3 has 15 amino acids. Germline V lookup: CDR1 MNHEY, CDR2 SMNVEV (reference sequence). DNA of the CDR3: TGTGCCAGCAGTCTTAGTGTGAACTCCTACAATGAGCAGTTCTTC. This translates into CASSLSVNSYNEQFF.

CDR3 region: CASSLGTSGTYEQYF. CDR3 sequence (DNA): TGTGCCAGCAGCCTGGGGACTAGCGGGACCTACGAGCAGTACTTC. V usage is TRBV11-2 and J usage is TRBJ2-7; 13 bases agree with TRBD2. The CDR3 runs to 15 residues. With 5 bases clipped from V and 2 bases from J, the junction kept 3 bases outside the gene matches. The germline V gene has CDR1 SGHAT and CDR2 FQNNGV. Full variable domain (missing parts from reference TRBV11-2 and TRBJ2-7): EAGVAQSPRYKIIEKRQSVAFWCNPISGHATLYWYQQILGQGPKLLIQFQNNGVVDDSQLPKDRFSAERLKGVDSTLKIQPAKLEDSAVYLCASSLGTSGTYEQYFGPGTRLTVT.